Below, 25 T cell receptor beta chains from the same sample are listed, as sequenced in a study of cytomegalovirus exposure and HLA in healthy donors. The PCR was carried out with 60 Vbeta primers and 13 Jbeta primers. Sequenced by immunoSEQ multiplex PCR; TCRdb stores in-frame clones only, minus some. This sample has about 130,000 clones, with 70% to 85% found just once. Material: PBMCs. These receptors were obtained from a man aged 40-50 years in good health and CMV-seropositive.

The chain employs TRBV11-2 and TRBJ1-2, with 9 bases identical to TRBD1. J was trimmed by 8 bases and V by 4 bases; bases with no gene match: 8. There are 14 residues in the CDR3. CDR1 is SGHAT, CDR2 FQNNGV, per germline. The CDR3: CASSSAQGARGYTF. Written as DNA, the CDR3 is TGTGCCAGCAGCTCCGCACAGGGGGCGCGAGGCTACACCTTC.

The rearrangement uses TRBV6-6 and TRBJ2-1; 13 bases align to TRBD2. Per the germline V gene, CDR1 is MNHNY and CDR2 is SVGAGI (reference sequence). Trimming took 10 bases from V and 4 from J; bases not matched to a gene: 4. The CDR3 extends over 14 amino acids. The CDR3 sequence: CAIRTSGSYNEQFF. Written as DNA, the CDR3 is TGTGCCATCCGGACTAGCGGGAGTTACAATGAGCAGTTCTTC.

The genes are TRBV14 and TRBJ1-6; a weak D match, TRBD1 (5 bases). The V gene's germline CDR1 is SGHDN and CDR2 FVKESK. The V end lost 2 bases, the J end lost 9 bases, and 17 bases lay between the germline ends. The CDR3 has 16 residues. CDR3 sequence (DNA): TGTGCCAGCAGCCAATCTCGGAGACAGAAATCTTCACCCCTCCACTTT. Protein: CASSQSRRQKSSPLHF.

The sample holds a few counts of this clone. V usage is TRBV5-4 and J usage is TRBJ1-4, with TRBD1 matching over 8 bases. The V segment lost 0 bases and the J segment 5 bases; nucleotides outside the gene matches: 3. The CDR3 sequence is 15 residues long. The germline V gene has CDR1 SGHNT and CDR2 YYREEE (reference sequence). The CDR3 DNA is TGTGCCAGCAGCTTGGCAACAGGGGGGAATGAAAAACTGTTTTTT. Protein: CASSLATGGNEKLFF.

V and J are TRBV7-2 and TRBJ1-4; no reliable D call. Germline assignment: CDR1 SGHTA and CDR2 FQGNSA. V was clipped by 2 bases and J by 10 bases, with 20 bases between them. CDR3 length: 16 amino acids. Written as DNA, the CDR3 is TGTGCCAGCAGCTTAACACCAGGCCACTCCGAGGGAAAACTGTTTTTT. Amino acids: CASSLTPGHSEGKLFF.

V usage is TRBV6-5 and J usage is TRBJ2-5; TRBD1 aligns across 7 bases. The CDR3 has 14 amino acids. Germline V gene data show CDR1 as MNHEY and CDR2 as SVGAGI. Unmatched junction bases numbered 5, after V lost 0 bases and J lost 7 bases. DNA for the CDR3: TGTGCCAGCAGTTACTCAGGGGGCCGGGGGACCCAGTACTTC. Translation: CASSYSGGRGTQYF.

This sequence joins TRBV14 and TRBJ1-6; D ambiguous. The CDR3 is 12 residues long. Germline V gene data show CDR1 as SGHDN and CDR2 as FVKESK. The V end lost 1 base, the J end lost 9 bases, and 4 bases lay between the germline ends. CDR3 residues: CASSQGSSPLHF. The DNA of the CDR3 is TGTGCCAGCAGCCAAGGTAGTTCACCCCTCCACTTT. Full variable domain (missing parts from reference TRBV14 and TRBJ1-6): EAGVTQFPSHSVIEKGQTVTLRCDPISGHDNLYWYRRVMGKEIKFLLHFVKESKQDESGMPNNRFLAERTGGTYSTLKVQPAELEDSGVYFCASSQGSSPLHFGNGTRLTVT.

The rearrangement links TRBV28 to TRBJ1-5; 10 bases are a match to TRBD1. The CDR3 contains 20 residues. Trimming removed 4 bases from V and 4 bases from J; junction bases left unmatched: 19. Germline V gene sequence: CDR1 MDHEN, CDR2 SYDVKM. The CDR3 DNA sequence: TGTGCCAGCAGTTCCTTACGACAGGGGGCGGTTGGGGGTGAAAATCAGCCCCAGCATTTT. It encodes CASSSLRQGAVGGENQPQHF.

The CDR3 bases are TGTGCCAGCAGTCCCCCAGGCCCGGGGAAGGGCTACGAGCAGTACTTC. It is translated as CASSPPGPGKGYEQYF. The chain has TRBV28 and TRBJ2-7; D possibly corresponds to TRBD2 (5 bases). The CDR3 has 16 residues. The V end lost 5 bases, the J end lost 3 bases, and 20 bases lay between the germline ends. Germline V gene sequence: CDR1 MDHEN, CDR2 SYDVKM.

This rearrangement joins TRBV7-2 to TRBJ1-5; no definite D call. V lost 5 bases, J lost 0 bases, and 20 bases lay in between. From germline, CDR1 is SGHTA and CDR2 FQGNSA. The CDR3 runs 18 residues. The CDR3 region has the DNA TGTGCCAGCAGCCCAAAGGGAGGGTACAACCATAGCAATCAGCCCCAGCATTTT. Translated: CASSPKGGYNHSNQPQHF.

The chain employs TRBV4-3 and TRBJ2-1; 11 nucleotides line up with TRBD2. Germline trimming cut 3 bases from V and 6 bases from J; bases unmatched to any gene: 10. Germline V CDR1 and CDR2: LGHNA, YSLEER. The CDR3 totals 17 residues. CDR3 DNA sequence: TGCGCCAGCAGCCATGTTCTAGCGGGAGGTGGTAGCAATGAGCAGTTCTTC. Encoded protein: CASSHVLAGGGSNEQFF.

The chain recombines TRBV28 with TRBJ2-7, with D tentatively TRBD1 (6 bases). The germline CDR1 and CDR2 sequences are MDHEN and SYDVKM. The CDR3 runs 17 residues. V gave up 6 bases and J gave up 3 bases, with 24 bases separating them. This chain's CDR3 is CASRPLKLGQTVYEQYF. The CDR3 bases are TGTGCCAGCAGACCGCTTAAACTGGGACAAACAGTCTACGAGCAGTACTTC.

The chain joins TRBV28 to TRBJ1-5; TRBD1 is a possible D gene (6 bases). Trimming took 8 bases from V and 3 from J, leaving 11 bases between them. The V gene's germline CDR1 is MDHEN and CDR2 SYDVKM. CDR3 size: 13 residues. CDR3 nucleotide sequence: TGTGCCAGCGTCAGGGACACCAATCAGCCCCAGCATTTT. Its translation is CASVRDTNQPQHF.

The chain employs TRBV21-1 and TRBJ2-7; the table assigns TRBD1, which was not confirmed against the DNA. TRBV21-1 is deemed a pseudogene. The CDR3 sequence is 13 residues long. CDR3 amino acids: CASTWTGGDEQYF. DNA of the CDR3: TGTGCCAGCACCTGGACAGGGGGGGACGAGCAGTACTTC.

The chain has TRBV7-9 and TRBJ2-7, with 8 bases fitting TRBD2. The CDR3 runs to 14 residues. In germline, CDR1 is SEHNR, CDR2 FQNEAQ (reference sequence). The V and J ends lost 3 bases and 6 bases, in that order; junction bases with no gene match: 7. The CDR3 DNA reads TGTGCCAGCAGCTTCCCCGGGGGGGAGGTCGAGCAGTACTTC. It translates to CASSFPGGEVEQYF.

The chain has TRBV4-1 and TRBJ2-2; 12 bases fit TRBD2. With V trimmed by 6 bases and J by 7 bases, 6 bases remained unmatched. The CDR3 is 15 amino acids. Germline V gene lookup returns CDR1 MGHRA and CDR2 YSYEKL. The CDR3 sequence: CASRDGLAGIGELFF. The CDR3 nucleotides are TGCGCCAGCAGGGACGGACTAGCGGGGATCGGGGAGCTGTTTTTT.

This rearrangement joins TRBV29-1 to TRBJ1-3, with no clear D. CDR3 length: 13 residues. Germline CDR1 is SQVTM and CDR2 is ANQGSEA. Between the trimmed V and J ends, which lost 6 bases and 4 bases, there was a span of 13 bases. CDR3 bases: TGCAGCGTGCCCAGTCCAGGCGGAAACACCATATATTTT. Its translation: CSVPSPGGNTIYF.

The V and J genes are TRBV29-1 and TRBJ1-1, with 7 nucleotides matching TRBD1. CDR1 is SQVTM and CDR2 is ANQGSEA in the germline V gene. V trimming: 6 bases; J trimming: 2 bases; junction bases outside the gene matches: 3. The CDR3 sequence is 12 residues long. As DNA, the CDR3 is TGCAGCGTGAGACAGGGCAACACTGAAGCTTTCTTT. Translating it yields CSVRQGNTEAFF.

This clone occurred once. The gene calls are TRBV5-1 and TRBJ2-6; 9 bases map to TRBD1. Germline lookup yields CDR1 SGHRS and CDR2 YFSETQ. Losses at the gene ends were 7 bases for V and 0 bases for J; bases not matched to a gene: 8. The CDR3 is 17 residues long. CDR3 DNA sequence: TGCGCCAGCGATCCGGGACAGGGCAACTCTGGGGCCAACGTCCTGACTTTC. Amino acid sequence: CASDPGQGNSGANVLTF.

This chain joins TRBV29-1 and TRBJ2-7; TRBD2 aligns across 8 bases. The CDR3 is made up of 13 amino acids. The trim removed 3 bases at V and 4 bases at J, leaving 5 bases unmatched. Looked up from germline, CDR1 is SQVTM and CDR2 is ANQGSEA. The CDR3 bases are TGCAGCGTTGATGACGGGGGGGGTTACGAGCAGTACTTC. This translates into CSVDDGGGYEQYF.

This clone showed up just a few times. CDR3 nucleotide sequence: TGTGCCAGCAGCTTAGGACTAGCGGGAGCTGATGAGCAGTTCTTC. It specifies CASSLGLAGADEQFF. The gene calls are TRBV11-2 and TRBJ2-1; the match to TRBD2 covers 12 bases. In germline, CDR1 is SGHAT, CDR2 FQNNGV. The CDR3 extends over 15 amino acids. After removal of 1 base from V and 8 bases from J, the junction contained 3 bases not matched to a gene.

The chain is built from TRBV7-2 and TRBJ2-7, with 7 bases lining up with TRBD2. The CDR3 loop spans 15 amino acids. Per germline, CDR1 SGHTA and CDR2 FQGNSA. Unmatched junction bases numbered 4, after V lost 0 bases and J lost 2 bases. The CDR3 is CASSLASTSAYEQYF. In DNA, the CDR3 is TGTGCCAGCAGCTTAGCTTCCACTAGCGCCTACGAGCAGTACTTC.

The chain joins TRBV27 to TRBJ2-3, with unresolved D. With 5 bases removed from V and 4 bases from J, the gap between germline ends came to 16 bases. Germline assignment: CDR1 MNHEY and CDR2 SMNVEV (reference sequence). This CDR3 has 15 residues. The chain's CDR3 is CASSPAPGLADTQYF. CDR3 DNA: TGTGCCAGCAGTCCCGCCCCCGGTTTGGCAGATACGCAGTATTTT.

This sequence joins TRBV7-2 and TRBJ2-1, with 8 bases that match TRBD1. The V gene's germline CDR1 is SGHTA and CDR2 FQGNSA. The CDR3 spans 14 residues. The ends lost 5 bases at V and 7 bases at J; junction bases unmatched: 7. CDR3 coding DNA: TGTGCCAGCAGCCCCGGGACAGGCCGGAATGAGCAGTTCTTC. It encodes CASSPGTGRNEQFF.

This clone showed up just once. V usage is TRBV7-7 and J usage is TRBJ2-7; perhaps TRBD1 as D (5 bases). Germline lookup yields CDR1 SSHAT and CDR2 FNYEAQ (reference sequence). This CDR3 spans 14 amino acids. Between the trimmed V and J ends, which lost 1 base and 6 bases, there was a span of 13 bases. The CDR3: CASSLDTRVSEQYF. The DNA of the CDR3 is TGTGCCAGCAGCTTAGACACCAGGGTTTCCGAGCAGTACTTC.